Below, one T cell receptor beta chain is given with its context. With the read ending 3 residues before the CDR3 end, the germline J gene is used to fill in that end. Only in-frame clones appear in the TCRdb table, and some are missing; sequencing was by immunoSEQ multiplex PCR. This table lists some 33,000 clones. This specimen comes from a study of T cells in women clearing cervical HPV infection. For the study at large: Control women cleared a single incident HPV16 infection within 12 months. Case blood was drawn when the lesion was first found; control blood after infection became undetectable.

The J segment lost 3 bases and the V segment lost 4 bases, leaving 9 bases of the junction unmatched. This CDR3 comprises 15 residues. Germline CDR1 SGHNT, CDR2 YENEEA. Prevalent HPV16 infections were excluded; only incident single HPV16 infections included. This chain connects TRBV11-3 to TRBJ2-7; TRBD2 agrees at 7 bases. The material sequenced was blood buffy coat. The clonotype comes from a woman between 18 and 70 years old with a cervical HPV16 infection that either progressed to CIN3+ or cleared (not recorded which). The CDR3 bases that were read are TGTGCCAGCAGCTCTACTAGCGTTGGGGACTACGAG. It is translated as CASSSTSVGDYE. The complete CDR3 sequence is CASSSTSVGDYEQYF.